This TCR beta chain was sequenced for a study of blood T cell repertoires in COVID-19. The germline gives CDR1 SGHVS, CDR2 FQNEAQ. The CDR3 extends over 19 amino acids. J gave up 4 bases and V 0 bases, and 15 bases lay outside the gene matches. Data came from immunoSEQ multiplex PCR; TCRdb stores just in-frame clones and leaves some out. The sample lists 250,000 to 300,000 clones, 75% to 90% occurring once. The sequencing sample was made of peripheral blood. The chain recombines TRBV7-8 with TRBJ1-5, with 7 bases that match TRBD1. The sequence was obtained from a woman in her 70s with COVID-19, enrolled during active disease. CDR3 amino acids: CASSLAASTGARGNQPQHF. The CDR3 region has the DNA TGTGCCAGCAGCTTAGCCGCAAGTACAGGGGCCCGGGGGAATCAGCCCCAGCATTTT.